This T cell receptor beta chain came from a study of blood T cells in healthy people across ages. The V and J ends lost 0 bases and 0 bases respectively, with 6 bases between them. In germline, CDR1 is ENHRY, CDR2 SYGVKD. This CDR3 is 15 amino acids long. The authors ran a second PCR of 7 to 11 cycles using a sample-barcoded 5' primer and a J-beta primer mix. Each CDR3 protein gets one entry after TCRdb re-called the 5' RACE reads with MiXCR. The table shows about 670,000 distinct CDR3 sequences, with under 65% occurring only once. Peripheral blood from each donor was collected in a volume of 8.5 to 10 milliliters.

The chain is built from TRBV10-3 and TRBJ2-1; the D gene is possibly TRBD1 (5 bases). Material: blood. This clonotype was obtained from a woman aged 80 or over in good health. CDR3 coding DNA: TGTGCCATCAGTGAGTCCGACAGCTCCTACAATGAGCAGTTCTTC. Residues: CAISESDSSYNEQFF.